This T cell receptor beta chain was obtained from a study of T cell repertoires in cytomegalovirus infection. Overall study context: The authors used CMV epitopes that were HLA-C-restricted (recently identified) and HLA-B-restricted (well studied). Based on public TCR beta signatures, there were indications of CMV infection and of a matching HLA type. Broader study findings: HLA-C-restricted TCR beta clonotypes specific for CMV led the ex vivo response.

TCRdb called the reads again in MiXCR, with one record for every CDR3 protein. The sample has a few hundred thousand distinct CDR3 sequences, 40% seen once. Comment on this clonotype: Its target is unknown.

This sequence originates from a human donor in good health (CMV status not recorded). Some clones in this sample may be carry-over from other donors' samples. Material: cultured PBMCs, obtained from culture after CMV antigen stimulation.

CDR3 nucleotides: TGTGCCAGCAGCACGACAGGGGGGACCTCCTACGAGCAGTACTTC. Protein sequence: CASSTTGGTSYEQYF. The chain has TRBV7-6 and TRBJ2-7; 9 nucleotides agree with TRBD1. CDR1 and CDR2 (germline): SGHVS, FNYEAQ. The CDR3 consists of 15 residues. V lost 5 bases, J lost 0 bases, and 5 bases stayed unmatched.